This T cell receptor beta chain emerged from a study of blood T cell repertoires in COVID-19. Study overall: T cells, B-cell-depleted T cells, or PBMCs supplied cDNA or gDNA.

Source study methods: The authors estimated nucleated cell counts from reference gene primer amplification. Method: immunoSEQ multiplex PCR; TCRdb's copy keeps in-frame clones and lacks some. The DNA gave D and trimming, while V, J and clone size come from that table. The sample shows roughly 43,000 clones, about 86% of them seen only once. V dropped 6 bases and J dropped 9; count of bases not matched to a gene: 5. This CDR3 has 12 amino acids. The germline gives CDR1 MNHEY, CDR2 SVGEGT. Cohort 3 donors counted as recovered after two negative PCRs, clearance, or resolved symptoms. The chain joins TRBV6-2 or TRBV6-3 to TRBJ2-1, with TRBD1 identical over 7 bases. The specimen sequenced was PBMCs or T cells enriched from blood (not recorded which). The receptor was isolated from a woman between 50 and 59 years old who had recovered from COVID-19. CDR3 amino acids: CASSKDRAEQFF. As DNA, the CDR3 is TGTGCCAGCAGCAAAGACAGGGCTGAGCAGTTCTTC.